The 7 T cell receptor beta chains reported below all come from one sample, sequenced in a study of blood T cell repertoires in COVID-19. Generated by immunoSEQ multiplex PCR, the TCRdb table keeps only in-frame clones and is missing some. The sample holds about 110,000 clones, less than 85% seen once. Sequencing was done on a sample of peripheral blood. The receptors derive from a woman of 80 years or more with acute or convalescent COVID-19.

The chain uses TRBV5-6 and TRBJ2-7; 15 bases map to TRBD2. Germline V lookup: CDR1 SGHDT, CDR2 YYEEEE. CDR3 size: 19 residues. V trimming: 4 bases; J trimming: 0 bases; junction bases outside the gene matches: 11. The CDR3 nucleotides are TGTGCCAGCAGCCCCCGGGACAGGGGACTAGCGGGAGGCTCCTACGAGCAGTACTTC. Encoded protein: CASSPRDRGLAGGSYEQYF.

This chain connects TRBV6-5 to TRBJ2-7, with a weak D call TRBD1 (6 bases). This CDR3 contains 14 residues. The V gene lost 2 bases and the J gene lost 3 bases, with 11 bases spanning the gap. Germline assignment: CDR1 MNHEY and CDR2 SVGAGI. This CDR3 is CASSYQTGDYEQYF. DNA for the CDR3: TGTGCCAGCAGTTACCAGACAGGAGACTACGAGCAGTACTTC.

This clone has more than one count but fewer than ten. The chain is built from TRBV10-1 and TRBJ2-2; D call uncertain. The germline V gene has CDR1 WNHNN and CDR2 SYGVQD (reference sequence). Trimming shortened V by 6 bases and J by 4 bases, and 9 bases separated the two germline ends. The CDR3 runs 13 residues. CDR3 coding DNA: TGCGCCAGCAGCGCCGTTAGCACCGGGGAGCTGTTTTTT. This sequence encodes CASSAVSTGELFF.

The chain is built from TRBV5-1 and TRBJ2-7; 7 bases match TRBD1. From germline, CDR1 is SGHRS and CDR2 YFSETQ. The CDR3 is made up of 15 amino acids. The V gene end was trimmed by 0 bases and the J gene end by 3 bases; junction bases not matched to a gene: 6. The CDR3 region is CASSLGAGGFYEQYF. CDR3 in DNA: TGCGCCAGCAGCTTGGGGGCAGGGGGTTTCTACGAGCAGTACTTC.

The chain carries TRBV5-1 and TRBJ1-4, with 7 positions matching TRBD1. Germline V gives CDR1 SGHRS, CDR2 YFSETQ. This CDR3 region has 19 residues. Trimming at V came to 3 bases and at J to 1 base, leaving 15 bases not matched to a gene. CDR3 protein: CASSSATPGTALTNEKLFF. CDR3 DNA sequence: TGCGCCAGCAGCTCCGCAACCCCCGGGACAGCCTTAACTAATGAAAAACTGTTTTTT.

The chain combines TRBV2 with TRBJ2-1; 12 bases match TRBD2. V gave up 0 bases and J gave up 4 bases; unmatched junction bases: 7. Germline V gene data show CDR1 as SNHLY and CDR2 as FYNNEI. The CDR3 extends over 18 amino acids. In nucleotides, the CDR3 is TGTGCCAGCAGTGAAGCGCTTCCGGGACTAGCGGGTTACAATGAGCAGTTCTTC. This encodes CASSEALPGLAGYNEQFF.

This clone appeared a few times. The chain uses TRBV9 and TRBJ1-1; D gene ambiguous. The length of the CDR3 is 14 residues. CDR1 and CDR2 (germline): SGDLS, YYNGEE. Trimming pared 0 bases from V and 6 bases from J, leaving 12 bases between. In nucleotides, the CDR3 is TGTGCCAGCAGCGTAGCGGTTGGAGACGCTGAAGCTTTCTTT. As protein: CASSVAVGDAEAFF. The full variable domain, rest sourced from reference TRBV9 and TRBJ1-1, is DSGVTQTPKHLITATGQRVTLRCSPRSGDLSVYWYQQSLDQGLQFLIQYYNGEERAKGNILERFSAQQFPDLHSELNLSSLELGDSALYFCASSVAVGDAEAFFGQGTRLTVV.